This T cell receptor (beta chain) was identified in a study of Ad26.COV2.S vaccination and SARS-CoV-2 variants. Profiled with immunoSEQ multiplex PCR; TCRdb holds only in-frame clones, not every one. Of about 350,000 clones in the sample, about 90% were seen once. Germline V gene lookup returns CDR1 SGHAT and CDR2 FQNNGV. CDR3 size: 17 residues. The V segment lost 0 bases and the J segment 5 bases; nucleotides outside the gene matches: 11. This clonotype was sampled from a human donor who had recovered from COVID-19. J is TRBJ2-5 and V is TRBV11-2, with 8 positions matching TRBD2. The sample consisted of peripheral blood, taken after recovery from COVID-19. This CDR3 reads CASSLDQALAGKETQYF. CDR3 in DNA: TGTGCCAGCAGCTTAGATCAAGCGTTAGCGGGGAAGGAGACCCAGTACTTC. Full variable domain (remainder filled in from reference TRBV11-2 and TRBJ2-5): EAGVAQSPRYKIIEKRQSVAFWCNPISGHATLYWYQQILGQGPKLLIQFQNNGVVDDSQLPKDRFSAERLKGVDSTLKIQPAKLEDSAVYLCASSLDQALAGKETQYFGPGTRLLVL.